Presented here are 3 T cell receptor beta chains from one specimen sequenced in a study of blood T cells in healthy people across ages. It was with a sample-barcoded 5' primer and a J-beta primer mix that a second PCR of roughly 6 to 12 cycles was run. Each CDR3 protein gets one entry after TCRdb re-called the 5' RACE reads with MiXCR. The top ten clones hold 7% to 9% of a sample with some 1.5 million distinct CDR3 sequences, about 28% of them seen once. Specimen: blood. These receptors came from a woman in her twenties or thirties in good health.

The chain combines TRBV12-3 or TRBV12-4 with TRBJ2-3; TRBD2 matches at 7 bases. Trimming at V came to 6 bases and at J to 13 bases, leaving 13 bases not matched to a gene. The CDR3 has 13 residues. CDR3 DNA sequence: TGTGCCAGCAGCTGGCGGACGCGGGAGCGGAAGTATTTT. This sequence encodes CASSWRTRERKYF.

The table lists this clonotype with a few counts. The rearrangement uses TRBV15 and TRBJ1-2; no clear D gene. This CDR3 has 13 residues. Per the germline V gene, CDR1 is LNHNV and CDR2 is YYDKDF (reference sequence). Trimming took off 8 bases at V and 1 base at J, with 11 bases between the two ends. DNA of the CDR3: TGTGCCACCGAGCGGGATTTTAACTATGGCTACACCTTC. As protein: CATERDFNYGYTF.

This chain joins TRBV6-5 and TRBJ2-7, with 13 bases that match TRBD2. The germline V gene has CDR1 MNHEY and CDR2 SVGAGI. Trimming took 5 bases from V and 5 from J; bases not matched to a gene: 6. CDR3 length: 15 amino acids. The CDR3 region is CASSPRTSGSHEQYF. The CDR3 DNA sequence: TGTGCCAGCAGTCCGCGGACTAGCGGGAGCCACGAGCAGTACTTC.